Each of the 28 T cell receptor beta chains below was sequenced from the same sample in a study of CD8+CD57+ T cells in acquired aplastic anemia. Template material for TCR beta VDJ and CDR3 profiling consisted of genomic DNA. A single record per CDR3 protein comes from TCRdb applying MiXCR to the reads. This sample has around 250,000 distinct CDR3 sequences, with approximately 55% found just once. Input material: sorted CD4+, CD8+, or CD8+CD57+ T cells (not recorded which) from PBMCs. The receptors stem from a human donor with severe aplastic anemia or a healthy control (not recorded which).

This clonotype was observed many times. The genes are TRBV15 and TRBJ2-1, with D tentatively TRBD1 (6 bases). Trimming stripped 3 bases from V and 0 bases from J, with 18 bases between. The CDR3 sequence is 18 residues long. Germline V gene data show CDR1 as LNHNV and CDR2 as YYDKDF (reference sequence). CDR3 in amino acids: CATSRRSQGLGSYNEQFF. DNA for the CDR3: TGTGCCACCAGCAGGCGGTCTCAGGGGCTTGGCTCCTACAATGAGCAGTTCTTC.

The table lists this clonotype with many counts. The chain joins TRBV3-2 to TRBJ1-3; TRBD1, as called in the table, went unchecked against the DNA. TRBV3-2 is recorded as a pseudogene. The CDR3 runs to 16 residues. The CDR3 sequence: CASSQLRDRDRNTIYF. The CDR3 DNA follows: TGTGCCAGCAGCCAACTCCGGGACAGGGACCGGAACACCATATATTTT.

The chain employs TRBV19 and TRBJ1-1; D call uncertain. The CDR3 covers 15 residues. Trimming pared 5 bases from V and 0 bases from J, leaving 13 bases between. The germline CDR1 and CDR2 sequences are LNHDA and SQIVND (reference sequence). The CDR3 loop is CASSPRADLNTEAFF. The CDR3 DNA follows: TGTGCCAGTAGTCCTCGAGCGGATTTGAACACTGAAGCTTTCTTT. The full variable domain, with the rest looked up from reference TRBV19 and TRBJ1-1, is DGGITQSPKYLFRKEGQNVTLSCEQNLNHDAMYWYRQDPGQGLRLIYYSQIVNDFQKGDIAEGYSVSREKKESFPLTVTSAQKNPTAFYLCASSPRADLNTEAFFGQGTRLTVV.

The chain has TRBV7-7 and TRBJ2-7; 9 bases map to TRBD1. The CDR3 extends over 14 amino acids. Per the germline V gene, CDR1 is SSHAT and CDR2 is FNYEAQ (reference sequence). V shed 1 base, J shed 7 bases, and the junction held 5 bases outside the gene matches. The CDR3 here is CASSLEVDRGEQYF. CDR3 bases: TGTGCCAGCAGCTTAGAGGTGGACAGGGGTGAGCAGTACTTC.

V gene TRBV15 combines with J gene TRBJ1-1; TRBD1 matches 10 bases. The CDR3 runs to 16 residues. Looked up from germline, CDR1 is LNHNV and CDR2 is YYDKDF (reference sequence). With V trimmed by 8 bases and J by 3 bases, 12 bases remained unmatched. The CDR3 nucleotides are TGTGCCACCGGATCCACGCGGACAGGGGGGTACACTGAAGCTTTCTTT. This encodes CATGSTRTGGYTEAFF.

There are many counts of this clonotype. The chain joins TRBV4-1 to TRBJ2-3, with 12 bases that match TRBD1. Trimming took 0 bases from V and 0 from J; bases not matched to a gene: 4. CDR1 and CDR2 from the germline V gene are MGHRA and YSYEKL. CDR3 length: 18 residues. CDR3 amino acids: CASSQDGTGGASTDTQYF. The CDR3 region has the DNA TGCGCCAGCAGCCAAGATGGGACAGGGGGCGCTAGCACAGATACGCAGTATTTT.

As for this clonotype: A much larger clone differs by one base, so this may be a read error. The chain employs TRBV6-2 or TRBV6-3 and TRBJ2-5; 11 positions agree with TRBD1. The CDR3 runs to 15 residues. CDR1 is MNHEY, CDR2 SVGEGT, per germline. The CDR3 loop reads CAGSLGTGGPETQYF. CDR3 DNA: TGTGCCGGCAGTTTGGGGACAGGGGGTCCCGAGACCCAGTACTTC.

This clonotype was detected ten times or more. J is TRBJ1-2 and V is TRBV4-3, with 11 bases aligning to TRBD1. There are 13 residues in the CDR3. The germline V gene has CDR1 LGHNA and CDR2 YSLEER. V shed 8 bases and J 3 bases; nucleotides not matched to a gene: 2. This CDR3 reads CASGTGGHYGYTF. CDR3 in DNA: TGCGCCAGCGGGACAGGGGGTCACTATGGCTACACCTTC.

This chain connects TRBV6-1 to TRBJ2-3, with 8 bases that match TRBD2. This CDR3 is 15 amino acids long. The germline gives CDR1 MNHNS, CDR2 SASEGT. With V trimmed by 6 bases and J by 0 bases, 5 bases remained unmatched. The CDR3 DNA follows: TGTGCCAGCAGCACGGGGGGGACTAGCACAGATACGCAGTATTTT. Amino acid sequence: CASSTGGTSTDTQYF.

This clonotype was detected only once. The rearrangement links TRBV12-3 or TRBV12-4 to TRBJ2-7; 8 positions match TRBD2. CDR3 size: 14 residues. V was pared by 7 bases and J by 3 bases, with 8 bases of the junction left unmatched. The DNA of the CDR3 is TGTGCCAGCAATTCAGCGGGGGAACACTACGAGCAGTACTTC. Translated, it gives CASNSAGEHYEQYF.

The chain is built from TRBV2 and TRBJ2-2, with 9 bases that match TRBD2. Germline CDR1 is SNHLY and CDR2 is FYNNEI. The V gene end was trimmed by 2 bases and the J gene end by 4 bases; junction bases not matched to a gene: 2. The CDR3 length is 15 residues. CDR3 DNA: TGTGCCAGCAGTGAAACGACTAGCGGCACCGGGGAGCTGTTTTTT. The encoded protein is CASSETTSGTGELFF.

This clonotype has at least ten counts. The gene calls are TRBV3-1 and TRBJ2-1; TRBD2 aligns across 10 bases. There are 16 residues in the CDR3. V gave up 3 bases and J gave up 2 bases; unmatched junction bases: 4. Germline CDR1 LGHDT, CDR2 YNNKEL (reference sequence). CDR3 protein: CASSHDGLAAYNEQFF. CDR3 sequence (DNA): TGTGCCAGCAGCCACGACGGACTAGCGGCCTACAATGAGCAGTTCTTC.

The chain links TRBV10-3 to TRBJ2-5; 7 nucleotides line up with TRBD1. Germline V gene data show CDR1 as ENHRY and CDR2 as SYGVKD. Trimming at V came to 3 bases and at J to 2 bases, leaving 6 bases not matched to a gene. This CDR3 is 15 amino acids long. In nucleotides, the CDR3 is TGTGCCATCAGTGAACGGGACAGTATACAAGAGACCCAGTACTTC. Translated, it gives CAISERDSIQETQYF.

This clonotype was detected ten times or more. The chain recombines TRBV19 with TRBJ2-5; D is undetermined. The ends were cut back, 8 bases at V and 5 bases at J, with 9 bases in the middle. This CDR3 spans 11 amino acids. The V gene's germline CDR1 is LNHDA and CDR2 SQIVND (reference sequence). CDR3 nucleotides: TGTGCCAGTGCCTTGGGCGAGACCCAGTACTTC. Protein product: CASALGETQYF. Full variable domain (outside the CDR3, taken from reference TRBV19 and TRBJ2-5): DGGITQSPKYLFRKEGQNVTLSCEQNLNHDAMYWYRQDPGQGLRLIYYSQIVNDFQKGDIAEGYSVSREKKESFPLTVTSAQKNPTAFYLCASALGETQYFGPGTRLLVL.

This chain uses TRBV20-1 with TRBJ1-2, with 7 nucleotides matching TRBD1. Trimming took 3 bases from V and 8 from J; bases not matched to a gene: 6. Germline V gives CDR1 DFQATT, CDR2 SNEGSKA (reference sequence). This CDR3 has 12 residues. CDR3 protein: CSAREQGSGYTF. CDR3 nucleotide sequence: TGCAGTGCTAGGGAACAGGGGTCCGGCTACACCTTC.

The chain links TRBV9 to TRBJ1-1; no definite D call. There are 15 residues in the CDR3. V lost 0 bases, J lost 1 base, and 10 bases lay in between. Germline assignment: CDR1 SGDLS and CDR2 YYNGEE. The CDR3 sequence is CASSVAIGSNTEAFF. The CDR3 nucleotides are TGTGCCAGCAGCGTAGCTATAGGGTCGAACACTGAAGCTTTCTTT.

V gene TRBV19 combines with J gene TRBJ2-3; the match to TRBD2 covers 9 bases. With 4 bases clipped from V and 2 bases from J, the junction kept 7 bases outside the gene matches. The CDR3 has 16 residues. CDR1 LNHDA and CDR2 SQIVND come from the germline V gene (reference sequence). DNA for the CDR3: TGTGCCAGTAGTACCCAAGCGGGGGGACTCACAGATACGCAGTATTTT. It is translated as CASSTQAGGLTDTQYF.

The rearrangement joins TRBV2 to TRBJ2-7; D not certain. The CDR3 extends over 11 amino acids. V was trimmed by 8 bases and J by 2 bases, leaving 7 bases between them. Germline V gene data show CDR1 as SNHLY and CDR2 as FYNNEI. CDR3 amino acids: CASGLAYEQYF. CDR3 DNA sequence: TGTGCCAGCGGTCTTGCCTACGAGCAGTACTTC.

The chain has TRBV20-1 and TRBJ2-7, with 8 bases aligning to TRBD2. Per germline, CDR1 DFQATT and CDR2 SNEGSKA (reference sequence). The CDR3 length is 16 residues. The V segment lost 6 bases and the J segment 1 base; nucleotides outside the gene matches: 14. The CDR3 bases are TGCAGTGCCGGTGTCGTGACTAGCGTGAGGTCCTACGAGCAGTACTTC. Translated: CSAGVVTSVRSYEQYF.

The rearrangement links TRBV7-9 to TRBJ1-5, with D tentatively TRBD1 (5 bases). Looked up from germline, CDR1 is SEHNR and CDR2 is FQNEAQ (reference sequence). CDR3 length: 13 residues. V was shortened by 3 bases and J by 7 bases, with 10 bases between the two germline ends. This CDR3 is CASSLEGWQPQHF. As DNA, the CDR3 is TGTGCCAGCAGCTTGGAGGGGTGGCAGCCCCAGCATTTT.

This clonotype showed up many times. CDR3 protein: CASSLVATGQTHEQYF. CDR3 coding DNA: TGTGCCAGCAGCTTAGTCGCTACGGGACAAACCCACGAGCAGTACTTC. This rearrangement joins TRBV7-2 to TRBJ2-7, with D possibly TRBD1 on 6 matching bases. The germline V and J ends were trimmed by 1 base and 5 bases, with 18 bases remaining between them. The CDR3 length is 16 residues. Germline CDR1 SGHTA, CDR2 FQGNSA.

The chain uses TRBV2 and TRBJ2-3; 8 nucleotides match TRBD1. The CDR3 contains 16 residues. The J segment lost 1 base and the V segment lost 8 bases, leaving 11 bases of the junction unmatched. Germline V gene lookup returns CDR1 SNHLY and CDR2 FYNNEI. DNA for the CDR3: TGTGCCAGCGGGTCGACAGGGGAGACTCGCACAGATACGCAGTATTTT. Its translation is CASGSTGETRTDTQYF.

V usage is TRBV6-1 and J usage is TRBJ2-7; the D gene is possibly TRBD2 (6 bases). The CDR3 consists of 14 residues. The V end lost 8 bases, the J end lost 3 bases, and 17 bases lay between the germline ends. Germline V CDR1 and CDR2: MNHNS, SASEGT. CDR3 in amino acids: CASSVAGTNYEQYF. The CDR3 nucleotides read TGTGCCAGCTCCGTCGCGGGGACCAACTACGAGCAGTACTTC.

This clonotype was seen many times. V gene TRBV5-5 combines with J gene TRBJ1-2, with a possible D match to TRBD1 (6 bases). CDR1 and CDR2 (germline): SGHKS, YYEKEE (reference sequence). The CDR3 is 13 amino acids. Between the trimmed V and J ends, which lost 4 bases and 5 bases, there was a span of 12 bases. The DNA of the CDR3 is TGTGCCAGCAGCGATCAGGGGCCTTATGGCTACACCTTC. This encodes CASSDQGPYGYTF. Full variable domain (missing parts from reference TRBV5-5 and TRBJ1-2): DAGVTQSPTHLIKTRGQQVTLRCSPISGHKSVSWYQQVLGQGPQFIFQYYEKEERGRGNFPDRFSARQFPNYSSELNVNALLLGDSALYLCASSDQGPYGYTFGSGTRLTVV.

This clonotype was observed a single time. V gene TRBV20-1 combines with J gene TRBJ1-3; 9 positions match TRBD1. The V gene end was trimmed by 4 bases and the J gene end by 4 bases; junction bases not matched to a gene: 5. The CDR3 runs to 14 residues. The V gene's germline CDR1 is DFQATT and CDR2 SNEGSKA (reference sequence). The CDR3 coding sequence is TGCAGTGCTAAGGGGACAGGGAGCGGAAACACCATATATTTT. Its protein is CSAKGTGSGNTIYF.

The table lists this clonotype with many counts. The CDR3 DNA follows: TGTGCCAGCAGCCGGGGACAGGGGGGCACCTACGAGCAGTACTTC. Translating it yields CASSRGQGGTYEQYF. The V gene is TRBV14, the J gene TRBJ2-7; 11 nucleotides line up with TRBD1. This CDR3 has 15 residues. With V trimmed by 4 bases and J by 2 bases, 4 bases remained unmatched. CDR1 is SGHDN, CDR2 FVKESK, per germline.

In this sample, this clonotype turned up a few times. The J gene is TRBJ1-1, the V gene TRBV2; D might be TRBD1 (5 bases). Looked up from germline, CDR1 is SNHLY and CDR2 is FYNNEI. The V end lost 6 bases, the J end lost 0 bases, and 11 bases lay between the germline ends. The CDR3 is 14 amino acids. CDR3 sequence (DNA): TGTGCCAGCAGATTCGACAGCATGAACACTGAAGCTTTCTTT. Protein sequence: CASRFDSMNTEAFF. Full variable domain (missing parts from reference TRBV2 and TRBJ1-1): EPEVTQTPSHQVTQMGQEVILRCVPISNHLYFYWYRQILGQKVEFLVSFYNNEISEKSEIFDDQFSVERPDGSNFTLKIRSTKLEDSAMYFCASRFDSMNTEAFFGQGTRLTVV.

The CDR3 here is CATSQLNEKLFF. Here the CDR3 DNA reads TGTGCCACCAGTCAGCTTAATGAAAAACTGTTTTTT. The V call is TRBV15, the J call TRBJ1-4; D remains unclear. The CDR3 is 12 amino acids. Trimming took 6 bases from V and 4 from J, leaving 6 bases between them. Germline V gives CDR1 LNHNV, CDR2 YYDKDF (reference sequence).